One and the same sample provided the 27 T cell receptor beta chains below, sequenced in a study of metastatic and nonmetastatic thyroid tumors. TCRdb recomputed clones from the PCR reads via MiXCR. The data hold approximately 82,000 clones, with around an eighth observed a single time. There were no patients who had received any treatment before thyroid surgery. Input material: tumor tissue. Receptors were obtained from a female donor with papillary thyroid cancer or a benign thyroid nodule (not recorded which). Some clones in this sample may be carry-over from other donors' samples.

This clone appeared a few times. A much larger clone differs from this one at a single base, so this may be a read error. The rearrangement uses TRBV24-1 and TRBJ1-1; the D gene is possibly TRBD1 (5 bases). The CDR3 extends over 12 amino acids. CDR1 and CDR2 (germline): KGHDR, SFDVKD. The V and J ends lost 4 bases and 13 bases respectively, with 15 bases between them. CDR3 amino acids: CATSDEDSRCFF. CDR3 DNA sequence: TGTGCCACCAGTGACGAAGACAGTCGGTGTTTCTTT.

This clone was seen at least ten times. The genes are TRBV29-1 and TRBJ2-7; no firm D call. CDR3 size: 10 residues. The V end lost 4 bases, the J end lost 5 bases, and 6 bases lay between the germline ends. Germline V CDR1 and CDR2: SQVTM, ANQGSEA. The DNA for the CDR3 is TGCAGCGTTGTGCGTAACGAGCAGTACTTC. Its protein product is CSVVRNEQYF.

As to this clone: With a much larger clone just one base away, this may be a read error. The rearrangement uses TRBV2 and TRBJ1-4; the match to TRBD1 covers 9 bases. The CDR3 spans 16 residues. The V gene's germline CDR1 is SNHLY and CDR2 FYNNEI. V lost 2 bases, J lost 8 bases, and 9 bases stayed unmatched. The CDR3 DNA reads TGTGCCAGCAGTGAAAGGCTTTCGGGACAGGGCGAAAAACTGTTTTTT. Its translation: CASSERLSGQGEKLFF. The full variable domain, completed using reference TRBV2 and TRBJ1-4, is EPEVTQTPSHQVTQMGQEVILRCVPISNHLYFYWYRQILGQKVEFLVSFYNNEISEKSEIFDDQFSVERPDGSNFTLKIRSTKLEDSAMYFCASSERLSGQGEKLFFGSGTQLSVL.

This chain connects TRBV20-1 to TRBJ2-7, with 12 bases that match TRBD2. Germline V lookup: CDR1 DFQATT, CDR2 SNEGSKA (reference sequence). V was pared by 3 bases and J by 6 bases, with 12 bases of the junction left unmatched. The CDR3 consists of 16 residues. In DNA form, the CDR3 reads TGCAGTGCTAGTCCTACTAGCGGGAGGCATCTTGTCGAGCAGTACTTC. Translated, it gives CSASPTSGRHLVEQYF.

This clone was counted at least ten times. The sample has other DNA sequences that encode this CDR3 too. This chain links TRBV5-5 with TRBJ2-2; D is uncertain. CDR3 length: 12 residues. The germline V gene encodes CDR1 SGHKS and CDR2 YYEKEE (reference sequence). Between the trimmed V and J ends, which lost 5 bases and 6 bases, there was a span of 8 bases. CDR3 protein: CASRGWAGELFF. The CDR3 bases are TGTGCCAGCAGGGGGTGGGCCGGGGAGCTGTTTTTT.

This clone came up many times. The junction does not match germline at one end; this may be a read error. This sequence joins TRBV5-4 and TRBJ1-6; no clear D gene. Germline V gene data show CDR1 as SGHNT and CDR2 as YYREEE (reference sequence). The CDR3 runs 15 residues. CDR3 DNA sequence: TGTGCCAGCACCTTGGATCCAACTTTTAATTCACCCCTCCACTTT. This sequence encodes CASTLDPTFNSPLHF.

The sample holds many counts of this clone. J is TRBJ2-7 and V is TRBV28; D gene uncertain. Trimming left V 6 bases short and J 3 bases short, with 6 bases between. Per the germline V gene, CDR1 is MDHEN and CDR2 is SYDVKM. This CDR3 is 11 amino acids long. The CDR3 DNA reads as TGTGCCAGCAGGCGAAACTACGAGCAGTACTTC. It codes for CASRRNYEQYF.

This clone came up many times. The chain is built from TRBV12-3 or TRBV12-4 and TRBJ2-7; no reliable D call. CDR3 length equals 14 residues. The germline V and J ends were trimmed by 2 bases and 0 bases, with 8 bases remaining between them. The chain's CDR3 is CASSLSAVSYEQYF. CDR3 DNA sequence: TGTGCCAGCAGTTTATCTGCGGTCTCCTACGAGCAGTACTTC.

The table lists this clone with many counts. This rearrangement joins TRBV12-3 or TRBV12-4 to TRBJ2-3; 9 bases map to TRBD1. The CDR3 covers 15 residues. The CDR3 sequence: CARTGESGGANTQYF. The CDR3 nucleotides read TGTGCGCGGACAGGGGAGTCAGGAGGGGCAAATACGCAGTATTTT.

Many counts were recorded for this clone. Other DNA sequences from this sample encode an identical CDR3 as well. The CDR3 spells CSASRQGRGEQYF. CDR3 in DNA: TGCAGTGCTAGTAGACAGGGTAGGGGCGAGCAGTACTTC. The chain combines TRBV20-1 with TRBJ2-7; TRBD1 aligns across 7 bases. CDR3 size: 13 residues. From germline, CDR1 is DFQATT and CDR2 SNEGSKA (reference sequence). The V segment lost 3 bases and the J segment 6 bases; nucleotides outside the gene matches: 8.

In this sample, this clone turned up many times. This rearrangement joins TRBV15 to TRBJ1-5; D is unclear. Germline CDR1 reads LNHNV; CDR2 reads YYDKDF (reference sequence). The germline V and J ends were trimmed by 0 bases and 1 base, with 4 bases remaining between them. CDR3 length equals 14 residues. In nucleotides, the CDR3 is TGTGCCACCAGCAGAGATGGAAGCAATCAGCCCCAGCATTTT. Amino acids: CATSRDGSNQPQHF.

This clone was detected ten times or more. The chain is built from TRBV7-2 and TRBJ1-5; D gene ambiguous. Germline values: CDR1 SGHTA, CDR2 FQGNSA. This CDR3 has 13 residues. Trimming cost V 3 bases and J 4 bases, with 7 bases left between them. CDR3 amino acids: CASSFVGNQPQHF. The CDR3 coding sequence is TGTGCCAGCAGCTTCGTCGGAAATCAGCCCCAGCATTTT.

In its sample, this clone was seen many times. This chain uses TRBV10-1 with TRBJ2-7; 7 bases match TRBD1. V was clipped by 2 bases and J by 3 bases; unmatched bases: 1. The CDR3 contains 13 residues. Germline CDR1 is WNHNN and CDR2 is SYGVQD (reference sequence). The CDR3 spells CASSEAGGYEQYF. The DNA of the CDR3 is TGCGCCAGCAGTGAGGCAGGGGGCTACGAGCAGTACTTC.

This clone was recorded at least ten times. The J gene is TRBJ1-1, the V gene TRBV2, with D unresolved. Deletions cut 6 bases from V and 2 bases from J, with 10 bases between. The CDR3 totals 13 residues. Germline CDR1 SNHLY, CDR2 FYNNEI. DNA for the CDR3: TGTGCCAGCAGCGGTAGATTCAACACTGAAGCTTTCTTT. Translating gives CASSGRFNTEAFF.

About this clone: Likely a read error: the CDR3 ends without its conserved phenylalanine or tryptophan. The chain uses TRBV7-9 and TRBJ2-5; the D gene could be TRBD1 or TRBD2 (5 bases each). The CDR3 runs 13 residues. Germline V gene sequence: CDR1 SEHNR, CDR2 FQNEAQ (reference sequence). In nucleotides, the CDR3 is TGTGCCAGCATCTTAGAGAGGGGAGAGACCCAGTACCTC. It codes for CASILERGETQYL.

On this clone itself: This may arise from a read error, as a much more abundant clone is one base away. The CDR3 here is CASSCHPGLVGADTQYF. The CDR3 DNA reads as TGTGCCAGCAGTTGTCATCCGGGACTAGTGGGGGCAGATACGCAGTATTTT. The chain links TRBV27 to TRBJ2-3; the match to TRBD2 covers 8 bases. The CDR3 sequence is 17 residues long. V trimming: 4 bases; J trimming: 4 bases; junction bases outside the gene matches: 13. Germline V gene sequence: CDR1 MNHEY, CDR2 SMNVEV (reference sequence).

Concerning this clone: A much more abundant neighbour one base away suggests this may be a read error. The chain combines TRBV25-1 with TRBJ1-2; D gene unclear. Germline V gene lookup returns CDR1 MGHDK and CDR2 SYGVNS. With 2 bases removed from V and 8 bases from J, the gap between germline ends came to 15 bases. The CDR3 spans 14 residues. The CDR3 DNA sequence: TGTGCCAGCAGTGAAGTCTCAGGTCTAAGGGGCTACACCTTC. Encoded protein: CASSEVSGLRGYTF.

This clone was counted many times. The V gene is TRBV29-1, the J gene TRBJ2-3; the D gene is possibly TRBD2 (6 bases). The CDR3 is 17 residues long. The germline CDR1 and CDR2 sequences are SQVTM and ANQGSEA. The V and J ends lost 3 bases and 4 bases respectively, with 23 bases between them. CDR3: CSVEINGEVDFSDTQYF. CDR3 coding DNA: TGCAGCGTTGAGATTAATGGGGAGGTTGACTTTTCAGATACGCAGTATTTT.

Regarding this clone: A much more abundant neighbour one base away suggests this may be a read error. CDR3 in DNA: TGTGCCAGCATCTGGACTAGCGGGAGCACAGATACGCAGTATTTT. Protein product: CASIWTSGSTDTQYF. V usage is TRBV5-4 and J usage is TRBJ2-3, with TRBD2 matching over 11 bases. V lost 6 bases and J lost 0; bases outside the gene matches: 3. This CDR3 spans 15 amino acids. Germline V CDR1 and CDR2: SGHNT, YYREEE (reference sequence).

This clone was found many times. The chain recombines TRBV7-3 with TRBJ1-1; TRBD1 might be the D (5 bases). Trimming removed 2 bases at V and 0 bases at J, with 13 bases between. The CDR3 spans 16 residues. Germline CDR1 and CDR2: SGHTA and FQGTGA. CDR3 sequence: CASSLFGAGLNTEAFF. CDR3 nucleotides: TGTGCCAGCAGCTTATTTGGGGCGGGTCTGAACACTGAAGCTTTCTTT.

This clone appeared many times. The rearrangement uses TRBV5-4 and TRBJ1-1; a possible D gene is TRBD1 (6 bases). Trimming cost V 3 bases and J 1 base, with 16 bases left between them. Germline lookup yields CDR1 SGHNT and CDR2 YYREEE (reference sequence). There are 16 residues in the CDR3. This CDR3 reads CASSSGQRPQNTEAFF. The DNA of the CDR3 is TGTGCCAGCAGCTCCGGACAGCGACCCCAGAACACTGAAGCTTTCTTT.

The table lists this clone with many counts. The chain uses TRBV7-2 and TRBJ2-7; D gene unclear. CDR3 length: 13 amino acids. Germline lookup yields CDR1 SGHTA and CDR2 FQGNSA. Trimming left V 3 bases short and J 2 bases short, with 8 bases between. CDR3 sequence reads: CASSFNGPYEQYF. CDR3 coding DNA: TGTGCCAGCAGCTTCAACGGCCCCTACGAGCAGTACTTC.

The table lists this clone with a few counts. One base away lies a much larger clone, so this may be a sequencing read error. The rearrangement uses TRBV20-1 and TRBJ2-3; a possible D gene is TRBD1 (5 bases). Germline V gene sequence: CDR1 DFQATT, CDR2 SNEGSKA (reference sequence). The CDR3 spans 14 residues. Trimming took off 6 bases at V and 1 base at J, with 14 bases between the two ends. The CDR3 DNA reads TGCAGTGCCCCCCCGGTACAGGGCACAGATACGCAGTATTTT. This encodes CSAPPVQGTDTQYF.

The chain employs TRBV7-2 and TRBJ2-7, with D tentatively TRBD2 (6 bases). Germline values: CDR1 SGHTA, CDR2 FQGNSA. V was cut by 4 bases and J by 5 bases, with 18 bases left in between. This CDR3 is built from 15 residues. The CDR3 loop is CASSSRRAVLDEQYF. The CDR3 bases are TGTGCCAGCAGCTCTCGGAGGGCCGTATTAGACGAGCAGTACTTC.

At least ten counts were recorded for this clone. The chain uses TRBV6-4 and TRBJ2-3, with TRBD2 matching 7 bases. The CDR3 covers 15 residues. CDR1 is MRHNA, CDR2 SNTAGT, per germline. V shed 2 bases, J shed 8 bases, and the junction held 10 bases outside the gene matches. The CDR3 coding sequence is TGTGCCAGCAGTGACACGCCGGGCCCGGGGGGTACGCAGTATTTT. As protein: CASSDTPGPGGTQYF.

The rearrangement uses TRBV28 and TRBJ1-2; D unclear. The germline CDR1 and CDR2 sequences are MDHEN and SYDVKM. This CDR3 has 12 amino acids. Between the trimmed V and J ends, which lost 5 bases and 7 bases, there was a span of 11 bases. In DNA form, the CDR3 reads TGTGCCAGCAGTCTTGGCATGGGTGGCTACACCTTC. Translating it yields CASSLGMGGYTF.

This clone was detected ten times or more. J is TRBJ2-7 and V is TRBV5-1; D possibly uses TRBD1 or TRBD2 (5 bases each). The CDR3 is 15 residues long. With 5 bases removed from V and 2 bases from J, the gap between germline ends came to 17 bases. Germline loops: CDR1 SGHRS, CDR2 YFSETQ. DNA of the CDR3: TGCGCCAGCAGGGGGGACGGGCGGGCCGCCTACGAGCAGTACTTC. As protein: CASRGDGRAAYEQYF.